A single sample gave rise to the 4 T cell receptor beta chains below, sequenced in a study of T-cell reconstitution after alpha-beta-depleted transplantation in children. The TCRbeta library incorporated unique molecular identifiers. TCRdb passed the PCR reads through MiXCR, listing each CDR3 protein once. This sample has some 550,000 distinct CDR3 sequences, with around 16% found just once. The sample consisted of PBMCs from the stem cell graft donor, taken from the stem cell graft. The receptors originated from a human donor who donated a stem cell graft to a child with acute lymphoblastic leukemia.

In its sample, this clonotype was seen once. V is TRBV5-1 and J is TRBJ2-5; 12 bases are shared with TRBD1. The V gene end was trimmed by 4 bases and the J gene end by 4 bases; junction bases not matched to a gene: 8. The germline V gene encodes CDR1 SGHRS and CDR2 YFSETQ. CDR3 length equals 16 residues. For the CDR3, the DNA is TGCGCCAGCAGCATCCGGGGACAGGGGGCAAGAGAGACCCAGTACTTC. It is translated as CASSIRGQGARETQYF.

This clonotype showed up just a few times. The chain links TRBV29-1 to TRBJ2-6, with TRBD2 as a possible D gene (5 bases). V gave up 6 bases and J gave up 0 bases, with 15 bases separating them. The V gene's germline CDR1 is SQVTM and CDR2 ANQGSEA. This CDR3 spans 16 amino acids. The CDR3 protein is CSVGLNAVSGANVLTF. In DNA form, the CDR3 reads TGCAGCGTCGGACTGAACGCCGTCTCTGGGGCCAACGTCCTGACTTTC.

This clonotype was picked up a small number of times. V gene TRBV6-5 combines with J gene TRBJ2-1, with 8 bases identical to TRBD2. The CDR3 is 17 amino acids. J gave up 7 bases and V 2 bases, and 13 bases lay outside the gene matches. The germline CDR1 and CDR2 sequences are MNHEY and SVGAGI. CDR3 sequence (DNA): TGTGCCAGCAGTTACCTCCTTAAAAGCGGGAGTGGAAATGAGCAGTTCTTC. This codes for CASSYLLKSGSGNEQFF.

This clonotype showed up many times. The chain couples TRBV7-9 to TRBJ2-1, with unresolved D. V lost 0 bases and J lost 7, with 7 bases in between. Germline CDR1 and CDR2: SEHNR and FQNEAQ (reference sequence). The CDR3 consists of 13 residues. The CDR3 protein is CASSLASGNEQFF. CDR3 nucleotides: TGTGCCAGCAGCTTAGCTAGTGGGAATGAGCAGTTCTTC. Variable domain in full (rest from reference TRBV7-9 and TRBJ2-1): DTGVSQNPRHKITKRGQNVTFRCDPISEHNRLYWYRQTLGQGPEFLTYFQNEAQLEKSRLLSDRFSAERPKGSFSTLEIQRTEQGDSAMYLCASSLASGNEQFFGPGTRLTVL.